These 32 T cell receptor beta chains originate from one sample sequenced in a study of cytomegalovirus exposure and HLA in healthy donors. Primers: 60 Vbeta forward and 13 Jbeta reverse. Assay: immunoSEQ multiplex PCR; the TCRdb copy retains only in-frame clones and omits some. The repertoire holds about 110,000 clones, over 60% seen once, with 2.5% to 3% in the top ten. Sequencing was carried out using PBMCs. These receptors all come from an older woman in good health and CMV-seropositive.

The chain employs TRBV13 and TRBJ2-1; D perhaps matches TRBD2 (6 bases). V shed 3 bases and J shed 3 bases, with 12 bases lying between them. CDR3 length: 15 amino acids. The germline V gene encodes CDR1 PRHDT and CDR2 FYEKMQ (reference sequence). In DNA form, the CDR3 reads TGTGCCAGCAGCTTCTCCGGGAGCCTCTACAATGAGCAGTTCTTC. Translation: CASSFSGSLYNEQFF.

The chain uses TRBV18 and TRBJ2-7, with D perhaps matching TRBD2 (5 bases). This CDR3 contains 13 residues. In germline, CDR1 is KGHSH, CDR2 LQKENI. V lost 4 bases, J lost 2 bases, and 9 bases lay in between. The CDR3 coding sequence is TGTGCCAGCTCACTCACCGGGACCTACGAGCAGTACTTC. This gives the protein CASSLTGTYEQYF.

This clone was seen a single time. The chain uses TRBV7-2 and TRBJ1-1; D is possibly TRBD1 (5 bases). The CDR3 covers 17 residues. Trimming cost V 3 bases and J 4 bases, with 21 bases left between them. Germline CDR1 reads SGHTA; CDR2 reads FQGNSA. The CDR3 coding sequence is TGTGCCAGCAGCTTTCTTTCTTGGGGGGAGGGCCCCACTGAAGCTTTCTTT. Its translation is CASSFLSWGEGPTEAFF.

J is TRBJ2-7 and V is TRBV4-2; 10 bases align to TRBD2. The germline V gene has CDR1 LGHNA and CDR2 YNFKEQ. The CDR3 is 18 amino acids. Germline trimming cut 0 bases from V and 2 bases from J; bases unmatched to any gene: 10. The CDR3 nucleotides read TGTGCCAGCAGCCAAGATTCCCCAACTAGCGGGACGACCTACGAGCAGTACTTC. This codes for CASSQDSPTSGTTYEQYF.

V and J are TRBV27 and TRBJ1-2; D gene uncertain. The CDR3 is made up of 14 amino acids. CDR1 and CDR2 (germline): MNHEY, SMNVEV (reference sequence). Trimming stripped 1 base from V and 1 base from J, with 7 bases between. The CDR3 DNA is TGTGCCAGCAGTTTATTCGGAGATAACTATGGCTACACCTTC. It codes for CASSLFGDNYGYTF.

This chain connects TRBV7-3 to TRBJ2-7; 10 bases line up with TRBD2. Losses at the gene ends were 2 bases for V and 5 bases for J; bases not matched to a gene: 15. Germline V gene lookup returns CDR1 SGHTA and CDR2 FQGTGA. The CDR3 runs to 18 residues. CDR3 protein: CASSLGSRTLAGVNEQYF. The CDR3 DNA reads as TGTGCCAGCAGCTTAGGTAGTAGGACCCTAGCGGGAGTTAACGAGCAGTACTTC. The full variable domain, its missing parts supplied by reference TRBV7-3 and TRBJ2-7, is GAGVSQTPSNKVTEKGKYVELRCDPISGHTALYWYRQSLGQGPEFLIYFQGTGAADDSGLPNDRFFAVRPEGSVSTLKIQRTERGDSAVYLCASSLGSRTLAGVNEQYFGPGTRLTVT.

CDR3 DNA sequence: TGTGCCAGCAGTTACTCGACATCAGGGGGTACTGAAGCTTTCTTT. Its translation is CASSYSTSGGTEAFF. This chain connects TRBV6-5 to TRBJ1-1, with TRBD1 identical over 7 bases. The CDR3 extends over 15 amino acids. With 0 bases clipped from V and 5 bases from J, the junction kept 6 bases outside the gene matches. CDR1 is MNHEY, CDR2 SVGAGI, per germline.

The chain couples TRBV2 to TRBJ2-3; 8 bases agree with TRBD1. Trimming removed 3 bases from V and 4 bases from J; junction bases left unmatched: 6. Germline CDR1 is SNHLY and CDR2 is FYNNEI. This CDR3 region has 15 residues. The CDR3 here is CASSDETGVPDTQYF. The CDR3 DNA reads TGTGCCAGCAGTGACGAGACAGGGGTACCAGATACGCAGTATTTT.

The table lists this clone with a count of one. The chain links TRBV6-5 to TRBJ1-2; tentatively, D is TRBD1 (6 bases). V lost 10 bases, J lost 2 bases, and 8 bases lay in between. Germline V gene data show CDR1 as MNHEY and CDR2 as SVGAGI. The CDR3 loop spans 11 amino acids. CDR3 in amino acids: CATTGNYGYTF. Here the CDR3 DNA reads TGTGCCACAACAGGGAACTATGGCTACACCTTC.

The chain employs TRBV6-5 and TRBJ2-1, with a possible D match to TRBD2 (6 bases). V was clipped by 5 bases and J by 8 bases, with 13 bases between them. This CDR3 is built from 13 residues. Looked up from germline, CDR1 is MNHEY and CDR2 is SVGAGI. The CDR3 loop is CASSRAGPHEQFF. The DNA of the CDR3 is TGTGCCAGCAGTCGAGCGGGTCCACATGAGCAGTTCTTC.

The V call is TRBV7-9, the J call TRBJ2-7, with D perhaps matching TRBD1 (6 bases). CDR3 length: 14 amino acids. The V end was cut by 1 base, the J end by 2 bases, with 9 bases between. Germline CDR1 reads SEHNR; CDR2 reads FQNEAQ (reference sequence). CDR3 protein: CASSLVSGAYEQYF. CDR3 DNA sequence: TGTGCCAGCAGCTTAGTTTCAGGGGCCTACGAGCAGTACTTC.

This chain's CDR3 is CASSSRDSSYNEQFF. Here the CDR3 DNA reads TGTGCCAGCTCGTCCCGGGACAGCTCCTACAATGAGCAGTTCTTC. V is TRBV18 and J is TRBJ2-1; 7 bases match TRBD1. The germline gives CDR1 KGHSH, CDR2 LQKENI. Trimming cost V 6 bases and J 0 bases; bases outside gene matches: 5. The CDR3 consists of 15 residues.

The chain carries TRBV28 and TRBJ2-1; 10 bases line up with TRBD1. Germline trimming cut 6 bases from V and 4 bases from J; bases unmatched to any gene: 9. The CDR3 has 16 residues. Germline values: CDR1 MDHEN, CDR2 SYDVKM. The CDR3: CASRNDRGPRYNEQFF. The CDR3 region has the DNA TGTGCCAGCAGAAATGACAGGGGGCCGCGATACAATGAGCAGTTCTTC. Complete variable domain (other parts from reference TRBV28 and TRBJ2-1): DVKVTQSSRYLVKRTGEKVFLECVQDMDHENMFWYRQDPGLGLRLIYFSYDVKMKEKGDIPEGYSVSREKKERFSLILESASTNQTSMYLCASRNDRGPRYNEQFFGPGTRLTVL.

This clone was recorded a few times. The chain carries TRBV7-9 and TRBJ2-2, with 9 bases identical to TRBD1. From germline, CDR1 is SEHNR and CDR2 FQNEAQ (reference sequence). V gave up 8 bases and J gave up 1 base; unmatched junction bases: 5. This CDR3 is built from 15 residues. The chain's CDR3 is CASFRDRVNTGELFF. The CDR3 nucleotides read TGTGCCAGCTTTCGGGACAGGGTGAACACCGGGGAGCTGTTTTTT.

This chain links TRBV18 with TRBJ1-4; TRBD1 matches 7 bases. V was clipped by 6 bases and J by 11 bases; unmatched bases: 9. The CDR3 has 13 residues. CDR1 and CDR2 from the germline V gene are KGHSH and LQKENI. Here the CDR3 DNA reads TGTGCCAGCTCCCGATCCACAGGGGAGAAACTGTTTTTT. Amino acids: CASSRSTGEKLFF.

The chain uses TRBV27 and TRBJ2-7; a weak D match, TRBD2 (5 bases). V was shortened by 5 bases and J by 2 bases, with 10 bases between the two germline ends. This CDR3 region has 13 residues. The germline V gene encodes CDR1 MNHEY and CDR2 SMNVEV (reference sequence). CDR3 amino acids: CASSRSGAYEQYF. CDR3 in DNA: TGTGCCAGCAGTCGCTCCGGGGCCTACGAGCAGTACTTC.

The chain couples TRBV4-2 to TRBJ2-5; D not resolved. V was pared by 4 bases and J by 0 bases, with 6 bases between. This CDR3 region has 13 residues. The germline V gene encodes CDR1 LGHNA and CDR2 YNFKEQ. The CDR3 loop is CASSPPDQETQYF. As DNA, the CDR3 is TGTGCCAGCAGCCCCCCGGACCAAGAGACCCAGTACTTC.

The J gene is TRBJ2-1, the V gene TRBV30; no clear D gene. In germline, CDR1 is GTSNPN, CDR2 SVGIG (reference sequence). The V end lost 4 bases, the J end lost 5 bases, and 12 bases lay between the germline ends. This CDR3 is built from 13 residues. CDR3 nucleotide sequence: TGTGCCTGGAAAACCCAGGTTCACAATGAGCAGTTCTTC. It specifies CAWKTQVHNEQFF.

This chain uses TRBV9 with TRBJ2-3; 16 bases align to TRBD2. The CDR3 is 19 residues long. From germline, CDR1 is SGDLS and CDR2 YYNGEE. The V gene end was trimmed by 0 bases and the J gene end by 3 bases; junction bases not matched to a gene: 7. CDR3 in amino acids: CASSVAGTSGRAATDTQYF. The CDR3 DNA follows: TGTGCCAGCAGCGTAGCCGGGACTAGCGGGAGGGCCGCGACAGATACGCAGTATTTT.

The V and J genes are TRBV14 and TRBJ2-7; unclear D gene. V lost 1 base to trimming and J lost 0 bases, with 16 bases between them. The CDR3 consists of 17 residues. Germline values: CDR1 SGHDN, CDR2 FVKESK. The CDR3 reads CASSQVWAATSSYEQYF. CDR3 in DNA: TGTGCCAGCAGCCAAGTGTGGGCCGCTACCAGCTCCTACGAGCAGTACTTC.

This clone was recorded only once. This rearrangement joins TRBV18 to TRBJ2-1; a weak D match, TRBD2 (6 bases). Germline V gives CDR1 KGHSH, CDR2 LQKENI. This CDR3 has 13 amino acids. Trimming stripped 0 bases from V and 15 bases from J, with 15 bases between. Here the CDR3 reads CASSPPIQHGGFF. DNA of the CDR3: TGTGCCAGCTCACCACCAATCCAGCACGGGGGGTTCTTC.

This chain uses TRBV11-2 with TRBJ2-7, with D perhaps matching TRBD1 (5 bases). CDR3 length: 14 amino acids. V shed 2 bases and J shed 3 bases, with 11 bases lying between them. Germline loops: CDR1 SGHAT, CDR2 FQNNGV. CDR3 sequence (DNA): TGTGCCAGCAGCTTAACCCAGGGTAGCTACGAGCAGTACTTC. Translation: CASSLTQGSYEQYF.

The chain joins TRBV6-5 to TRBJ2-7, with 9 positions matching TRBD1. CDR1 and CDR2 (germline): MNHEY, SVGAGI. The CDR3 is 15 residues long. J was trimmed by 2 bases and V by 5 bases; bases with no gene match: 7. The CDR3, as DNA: TGTGCCAGCAGTCGGGACAGGGCCTCAACCTACGAGCAGTACTTC. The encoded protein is CASSRDRASTYEQYF.

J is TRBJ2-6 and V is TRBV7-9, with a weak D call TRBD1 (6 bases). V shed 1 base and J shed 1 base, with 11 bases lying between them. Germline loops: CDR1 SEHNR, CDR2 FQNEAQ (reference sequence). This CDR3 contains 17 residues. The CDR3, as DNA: TGTGCCAGCAGCTTAGGAGGACAGTCTTCTGGGGCCAACGTCCTGACTTTC. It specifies CASSLGGQSSGANVLTF.

In nucleotides, the CDR3 is TGCGCCAGCAGCACAGGACTAGCGGGAGTTGATGAGCAGTTCTTC. Amino acids: CASSTGLAGVDEQFF. This chain joins TRBV5-1 and TRBJ2-1; 13 bases are a match to TRBD2. The CDR3 spans 15 residues. Trimming at V came to 4 bases and at J to 8 bases, leaving 6 bases not matched to a gene. CDR1 and CDR2 from the germline V gene are SGHRS and YFSETQ.

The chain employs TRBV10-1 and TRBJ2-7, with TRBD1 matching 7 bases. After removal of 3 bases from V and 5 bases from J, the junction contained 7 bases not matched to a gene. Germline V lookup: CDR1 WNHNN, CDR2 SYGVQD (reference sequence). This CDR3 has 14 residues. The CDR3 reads CASSDSTGDHEQYF. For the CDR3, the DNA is TGCGCCAGCAGTGACAGTACAGGGGATCACGAGCAGTACTTC.

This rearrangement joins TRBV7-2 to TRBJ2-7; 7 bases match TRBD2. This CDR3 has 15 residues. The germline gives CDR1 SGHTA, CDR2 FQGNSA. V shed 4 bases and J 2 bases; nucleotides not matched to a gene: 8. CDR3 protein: CASSSSSGVAYEQYF. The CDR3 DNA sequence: TGTGCCAGCAGCTCGTCAAGCGGGGTTGCCTACGAGCAGTACTTC.

CDR3 in DNA: TGTGCCACCAGCAGAGGCGGGCTAGCCCAAGAGACCCAGTACTTC. This sequence encodes CATSRGGLAQETQYF. The chain joins TRBV15 to TRBJ2-5, with a possible D match to TRBD2 (5 bases). Trimming removed 1 base at V and 1 base at J, with 10 bases between. The CDR3 runs 15 residues. Germline CDR1 LNHNV, CDR2 YYDKDF (reference sequence).

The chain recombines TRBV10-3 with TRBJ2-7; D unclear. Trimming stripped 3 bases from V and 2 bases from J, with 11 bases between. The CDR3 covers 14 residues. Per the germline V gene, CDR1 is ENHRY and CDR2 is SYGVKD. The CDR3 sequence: CAISDPLRTYEQYF. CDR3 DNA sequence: TGTGCCATCAGTGATCCGTTGCGGACCTACGAGCAGTACTTC.

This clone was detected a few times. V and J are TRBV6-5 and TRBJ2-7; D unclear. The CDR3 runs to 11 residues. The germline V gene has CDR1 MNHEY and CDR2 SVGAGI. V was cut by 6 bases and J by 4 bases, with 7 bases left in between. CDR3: CASSNQYEQYF. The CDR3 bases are TGTGCCAGCAGCAACCAGTACGAGCAGTACTTC.

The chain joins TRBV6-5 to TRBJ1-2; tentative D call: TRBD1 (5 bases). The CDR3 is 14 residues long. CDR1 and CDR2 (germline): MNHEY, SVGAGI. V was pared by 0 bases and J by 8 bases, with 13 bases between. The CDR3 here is CASSYSGGGKGYTF. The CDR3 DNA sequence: TGTGCCAGCAGTTACTCTGGGGGGGGTAAAGGCTACACCTTC.

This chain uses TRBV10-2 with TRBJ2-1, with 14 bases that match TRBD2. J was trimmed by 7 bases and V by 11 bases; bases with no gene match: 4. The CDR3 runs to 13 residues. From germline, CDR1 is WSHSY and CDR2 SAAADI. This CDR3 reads CAGTSGSTNEQFF. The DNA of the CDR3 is TGCGCCGGGACTAGCGGGAGCACGAATGAGCAGTTCTTC.